Only a few counts were recorded for the clone carrying this TCR beta chain. Its antigen remains unidentified. This record comes from a study of blood T cells in healthy people across ages. Study as a whole: About one barcoded beta molecule was captured per two T cells (by template switching). Study-level results: Estimates of diversity drawn from one million T cells were considered underestimates. Long-lived donors had more naive CD4+ cells and higher diversity than aged donors.

Germline CDR1 MGHDK, CDR2 SYGVNS. V lost 5 bases and J lost 4, with 15 bases in between. This CDR3 is built from 14 residues. Using a J-beta primer mix together with a sample-barcoded 5' primer, a second PCR was run for roughly 6 to 11 cycles. TCRdb recomputed calls from the 5' RACE reads with MiXCR, one row per CDR3 protein. This sample has under 2 million distinct CDR3 sequences, with about 31% found just once. This chain joins TRBV25-1 and TRBJ2-7; unclear D gene. The TCR comes from a woman younger than 45 in good health. The sample was blood. The CDR3 region has the DNA TGTGCCAGCAGTCCTGCTTCCTATCGTTACGAGCAGTACTTC. This encodes CASSPASYRYEQYF.